This T cell receptor (beta chain) originates from a study of control samples from healthy donors and cancer patients. Repertoires were generated with immunoSEQ multiplex PCR, while TCRdb's copy carries only in-frame clones and drops some. The repertoire holds about 130,000 clones, with over 85% as singletons. Germline CDR1 is SGHVS and CDR2 is FQNEAQ. This CDR3 has 15 residues. The V gene lost 5 bases and the J gene lost 2 bases, with 16 bases spanning the gap. Sequenced: blood. This rearrangement joins TRBV7-8 to TRBJ2-7; D possibly matches TRBD1 or TRBD2 (5 bases each). The sequence was obtained from a man between 25 and 39 years old in good health. The CDR3, as DNA: TGTGCCAGCAGCCACTATGGGACGGCACCCTACGAGCAGTACTTC. Translated, it gives CASSHYGTAPYEQYF.